There are a few counts of the clone carrying this T cell receptor beta chain. The antigen is undetermined. The source of the sample is a study of cytomegalovirus exposure and HLA in healthy donors. Study-wide background: As released early, the data held some 85 million unique TCRs from HLA-typed donors. Study-level findings and limits: The authors confirmed in vitro that three CMV-associated chains were specific for CMV antigens.

It was with 60 Vbeta and 13 Jbeta primers that the PCR ran. Assay: immunoSEQ multiplex PCR; the TCRdb copy retains only in-frame clones and omits some. This table holds some 90,000 clones, around three fifths found once. This CDR3 is built from 15 residues. With V trimmed by 3 bases and J by 0 bases, 3 bases remained unmatched. Germline-derived CDR1 and CDR2 are SGHVS and FNYEAQ. This chain joins TRBV7-6 and TRBJ1-2; 8 nucleotides agree with TRBD1. The sequenced material came from PBMCs. The clonotype comes from a boy aged 10-17 years in good health and CMV-seropositive. The CDR3 DNA reads TGTGCCAGCAGCTTGCTGGACAGGGCTAACTATGGCTACACCTTC. Translating it yields CASSLLDRANYGYTF.